Listed here are 22 T cell receptor beta chains from one sample, sequenced in a study of T cell repertoires in cytomegalovirus infection. A single record per CDR3 protein comes from TCRdb applying MiXCR to the reads. The repertoire consists of 500,000 to 600,000 distinct CDR3 sequences, with about 15% occurring once and the leading ten covering 20% to 30%. Sequenced: CD8+ T cells from PBMCs. The receptors derive from a human donor in good health (CMV status not recorded). Some clones in this sample may be carry-over from other donors' samples.

This chain uses TRBV20-1 with TRBJ2-7, with D possibly matching TRBD2 (6 bases). The V end was cut by 5 bases, the J end by 7 bases, with 12 bases between. The CDR3 runs to 11 residues. Germline V gene lookup returns CDR1 DFQATT and CDR2 SNEGSKA (reference sequence). CDR3 in DNA: TGCAGTGCTCCAGACGGGGGAGAGCAGTACTTC. Translated: CSAPDGGEQYF.

Ten or more counts support this clonotype. This chain joins TRBV4-1 and TRBJ2-1, with TRBD2 matching over 8 bases. Germline lookup yields CDR1 MGHRA and CDR2 YSYEKL. The CDR3 has 15 residues. V lost 6 bases and J lost 8; bases outside the gene matches: 12. CDR3 sequence (DNA): TGCGCCAGCAGGGAAGCGGGAGTCCATTACGATGAGCAGTTCTTC. Amino acid sequence: CASREAGVHYDEQFF.

This sequence joins TRBV15 and TRBJ1-1, with 10 bases that match TRBD1. V lost 2 bases, J lost 5 bases, and 5 bases stayed unmatched. Germline-derived CDR1 and CDR2 are LNHNV and YYDKDF (reference sequence). There are 15 residues in the CDR3. CDR3 in amino acids: CATSRSGQGRTEAFF. Written as DNA, the CDR3 is TGTGCCACCAGCAGATCGGGACAGGGGCGGACTGAAGCTTTCTTT. Filled out from reference TRBV15 and TRBJ1-1, the complete variable domain reads DAMVIQNPRYQVTQFGKPVTLSCSQTLNHNVMYWYQQKSSQAPKLLFHYYDKDFNNEADTPDNFQSRRPNTSFCFLDIRSPGLGDTAMYLCATSRSGQGRTEAFFGQGTRLTVV.

This clonotype was detected ten times or more. This chain links TRBV7-9 with TRBJ2-1; a possible D gene is TRBD2 (7 bases). Germline V lookup: CDR1 SEHNR, CDR2 FQNEAQ (reference sequence). Trimming pared 1 base from V and 9 bases from J, leaving 16 bases between. The length of the CDR3 is 15 residues. Here the CDR3 reads CASSLEGGGLAEQFF. In DNA, the CDR3 is TGTGCCAGCAGCTTAGAAGGGGGGGGGCTGGCTGAGCAGTTCTTC.

V usage is TRBV19 and J usage is TRBJ2-5; D gene ambiguous. The CDR3 is 13 amino acids. V was cut by 6 bases and J by 5 bases, with 13 bases left in between. Germline V lookup: CDR1 LNHDA, CDR2 SQIVND (reference sequence). This CDR3 is CASSPLRGETQYF. The CDR3 coding sequence is TGTGCCAGTAGCCCGCTTCGTGGCGAGACCCAGTACTTC.

This sequence joins TRBV27 and TRBJ2-7; unclear D gene. Trimming cost V 2 bases and J 5 bases, with 10 bases left between them. Germline loops: CDR1 MNHEY, CDR2 SMNVEV (reference sequence). This CDR3 has 13 residues. The CDR3 coding sequence is TGTGCCAGCAGTTTAGAGCGACACGACGAGCAGTACTTC. Translation gives CASSLERHDEQYF.

The rearrangement links TRBV5-1 to TRBJ2-1; D remains ambiguous. This CDR3 region has 14 residues. Trimming took 0 bases from V and 7 from J, leaving 11 bases between them. Germline-derived CDR1 and CDR2 are SGHRS and YFSETQ. DNA of the CDR3: TGCGCCAGCAGCTTGGAGGTGAGGCGTAATGAGCAGTTCTTC. This translates into CASSLEVRRNEQFF.

The sample holds many counts of this clonotype. The chain recombines TRBV11-2 with TRBJ1-2, with 11 bases fitting TRBD1. V shed 6 bases, J shed 4 bases, and the junction held 4 bases outside the gene matches. The length of the CDR3 is 14 residues. Germline V gives CDR1 SGHAT, CDR2 FQNNGV. The CDR3 bases are TGTGCCAGCAGGGGACAGGGGGGGAGCTATGGCTACACCTTC. Protein product: CASRGQGGSYGYTF.

In this sample, this clonotype turned up a few times. This sequence joins TRBV29-1 and TRBJ2-7; 9 bases agree with TRBD1. This CDR3 spans 17 amino acids. Trimming cost V 0 bases and J 4 bases; bases outside gene matches: 13. Germline values: CDR1 SQVTM, CDR2 ANQGSEA. CDR3 in amino acids: CSVEDLKSGTGIYEQYF. DNA of the CDR3: TGCAGCGTTGAAGATCTAAAGTCCGGGACAGGGATTTACGAGCAGTACTTC.

This clonotype was detected only a few times. This rearrangement joins TRBV6-6 to TRBJ1-4, with TRBD1 matching 11 bases. Germline-derived CDR1 and CDR2 are MNHNY and SVGAGI (reference sequence). Trimming took 6 bases from V and 8 from J; bases not matched to a gene: 8. This CDR3 is 15 amino acids long. The CDR3 region is CASRNRGQGVEKLFF. The CDR3 coding sequence is TGTGCCAGCAGAAACCGGGGACAGGGGGTAGAAAAACTGTTTTTT.

The V gene is TRBV14, the J gene TRBJ2-1, with 8 bases matching TRBD2. The CDR3 covers 20 residues. After removal of 0 bases from V and 9 bases from J, the junction contained 22 bases not matched to a gene. CDR1 is SGHDN and CDR2 is FVKESK in the germline V gene. CDR3 DNA sequence: TGTGCCAGCAGCCAAGATGACCCAAGATTAGCGGGACCCTTAAACGGTGAGCAGTTCTTC. Encoded protein: CASSQDDPRLAGPLNGEQFF.

In its sample, this clonotype was seen a few times. The rearrangement uses TRBV4-1 and TRBJ2-1; 10 positions match TRBD2. The CDR3 has 16 residues. CDR1 MGHRA and CDR2 YSYEKL come from the germline V gene. J was trimmed by 6 bases and V by 0 bases; bases with no gene match: 5. The CDR3 reads CASSQDEGLASNEQFF. As DNA, the CDR3 is TGCGCCAGCAGCCAAGATGAGGGACTAGCGAGCAATGAGCAGTTCTTC.

The table lists this clonotype with many counts. CDR3 region: CASSLVAGGSYEQYF. The CDR3 DNA reads as TGTGCCAGCAGCTTAGTGGCGGGAGGGTCCTACGAGCAGTACTTC. The chain combines TRBV7-2 with TRBJ2-7; 9 bases are a match to TRBD2. The germline CDR1 and CDR2 sequences are SGHTA and FQGNSA. Trimming removed 1 base from V and 1 base from J; junction bases left unmatched: 2. The length of the CDR3 is 15 residues. Full variable domain (remainder filled in from reference TRBV7-2 and TRBJ2-7): GAGVSQSPSNKVTEKGKDVELRCDPISGHTALYWYRQSLGQGLEFLIYFQGNSAPDKSGLPSDRFSAERTGGSVSTLTIQRTQQEDSAVYLCASSLVAGGSYEQYFGPGTRLTVT.

This clonotype was seen more than once but under ten times. The genes are TRBV4-1 and TRBJ1-6, with D perhaps TRBD1 (5 bases). The CDR3 loop spans 15 amino acids. Germline values: CDR1 MGHRA, CDR2 YSYEKL. V was clipped by 1 base and J by 10 bases, with 14 bases between them. The CDR3 nucleotides are TGCGCCAGCAGCCAAGTATTCGGGGGGAACTCACCCCTCCACTTT. Encoded protein: CASSQVFGGNSPLHF.

This clonotype was seen only a few times. This sequence joins TRBV20-1 and TRBJ2-1; 8 nucleotides match TRBD2. Germline V gene lookup returns CDR1 DFQATT and CDR2 SNEGSKA (reference sequence). Trimming cost V 6 bases and J 1 base; bases outside gene matches: 14. CDR3 length: 17 residues. CDR3 sequence (DNA): TGCAGTGCCCCCGGGGGTTGGCGGGGGGAATCCTACAATGAGCAGTTCTTC. It codes for CSAPGGWRGESYNEQFF.

This clonotype came up a few times. The chain has TRBV28 and TRBJ2-5, with D perhaps TRBD1 (5 bases). The CDR3 sequence is 14 residues long. V was shortened by 1 base and J by 4 bases, with 10 bases between the two germline ends. Germline V gene lookup returns CDR1 MDHEN and CDR2 SYDVKM. CDR3 nucleotides: TGTGCCAGCAGTTTATTTGCAGGGCGAGAGACCCAGTACTTC. Encoded protein: CASSLFAGRETQYF. The whole variable domain, filled in from reference TRBV28 and TRBJ2-5, reads DVKVTQSSRYLVKRTGEKVFLECVQDMDHENMFWYRQDPGLGLRLIYFSYDVKMKEKGDIPEGYSVSREKKERFSLILESASTNQTSMYLCASSLFAGRETQYFGPGTRLLVL.

Only a few counts were recorded for this clonotype. The rearrangement uses TRBV6-1 and TRBJ2-3; D call uncertain. Per germline, CDR1 MNHNS and CDR2 SASEGT. The CDR3 sequence is 16 residues long. The V and J ends lost 1 base and 0 bases respectively, with 11 bases between them. CDR3 sequence (DNA): TGTGCCAGCAGTGAAGGTGGACGACCTAGCACAGATACGCAGTATTTT. Its translation: CASSEGGRPSTDTQYF.

This clonotype was seen repeatedly, ten times or more. The genes are TRBV24-1 and TRBJ2-7, with TRBD1 identical over 8 bases. Germline V gene lookup returns CDR1 KGHDR and CDR2 SFDVKD. Germline trimming cut 5 bases from V and 1 base from J; bases unmatched to any gene: 3. This CDR3 spans 14 amino acids. The CDR3 reads CATSGRDRSYEQYF. The DNA of the CDR3 is TGTGCCACCAGTGGTAGGGACAGGTCCTACGAGCAGTACTTC.

The V and J genes are TRBV28 and TRBJ1-6; D is unclear. Looked up from germline, CDR1 is MDHEN and CDR2 is SYDVKM. V was pared by 1 base and J by 0 bases, with 10 bases between. The CDR3 sequence is 17 residues long. The CDR3 spells CASSLYPKGSYNSPLHF. The CDR3 nucleotides read TGTGCCAGCAGTTTATACCCCAAGGGCTCCTATAATTCACCCCTCCACTTT. Together with reference TRBV28 and TRBJ1-6, the CDR3 gives the full variable domain: DVKVTQSSRYLVKRTGEKVFLECVQDMDHENMFWYRQDPGLGLRLIYFSYDVKMKEKGDIPEGYSVSREKKERFSLILESASTNQTSMYLCASSLYPKGSYNSPLHFGNGTRLTVT.

V usage is TRBV19 and J usage is TRBJ2-7; D unclear. The V and J ends lost 2 bases and 4 bases respectively, with 12 bases between them. The CDR3 contains 14 residues. The V gene's germline CDR1 is LNHDA and CDR2 SQIVND (reference sequence). CDR3 protein: CASSINALPYEQYF. CDR3 bases: TGTGCCAGTAGTATAAATGCCCTTCCTTACGAGCAGTACTTC.

V gene TRBV5-4 combines with J gene TRBJ2-2; TRBD2 matches 12 bases. V gave up 4 bases and J gave up 5 bases; unmatched junction bases: 6. The CDR3 is 16 residues long. The germline gives CDR1 SGHNT, CDR2 YYREEE (reference sequence). This CDR3 reads CASSNGLAGHTGELFF. For the CDR3, the DNA is TGTGCCAGCAGCAACGGACTAGCGGGACATACCGGGGAGCTGTTTTTT.

This chain uses TRBV15 with TRBJ2-1, with 12 bases matching TRBD2. The CDR3 loop spans 16 amino acids. Germline CDR1 and CDR2: LNHNV and YYDKDF (reference sequence). With 6 bases clipped from V and 0 bases from J, the junction kept 3 bases outside the gene matches. The CDR3 reads CATSGLAGSSYNEQFF. In nucleotides, the CDR3 is TGTGCCACCAGTGGACTAGCGGGGAGCTCCTACAATGAGCAGTTCTTC. Combining the CDR3 with reference TRBV15 and TRBJ2-1 gives the whole variable domain DAMVIQNPRYQVTQFGKPVTLSCSQTLNHNVMYWYQQKSSQAPKLLFHYYDKDFNNEADTPDNFQSRRPNTSFCFLDIRSPGLGDTAMYLCATSGLAGSSYNEQFFGPGTRLTVL.